This TCR beta chain derives from a study of shared clonotypes between healthy human individuals. General study findings and limits: Larger estimated richness was generally seen in naive subsets than in memory subsets.

Samples underwent the assay at deep level. Per the original methods: Junction-only immunoSEQ sequences carried no quality scores, so filtering differed. Assay used: immunoSEQ multiplex PCR; TCRdb lists only in-frame clones, some missing. For V, J and clone size, that table is used; D and trimming come from the DNA. The data show 1.4 million to 1.5 million clones, with around 97% seen just once and 0.95% to 1.5% held by the top ten. As concerns this clone: As yet, its antigen is unknown.

The donor population consisted of healthy HIV-negative adults with no recent acute infections or vaccinations. CDR3 length: 16 amino acids. Germline V gene data show CDR1 as SGHDT and CDR2 as YYEEEE. V shed 3 bases and J shed 5 bases, with 18 bases lying between them. This chain uses TRBV5-6 with TRBJ2-1; no definite D call. Sequences were obtained from naive CD4+ T cells sorted from blood. Subset: CD45RA+ positively selected. The receptor was isolated from a man aged 25-45 years in good health. CDR3: CASSSPRAGKDNEQFF. DNA for the CDR3: TGTGCCAGCAGCTCTCCACGAGCTGGTAAGGACAATGAGCAGTTCTTC.